The 11 T cell receptor beta chains reported below all come from one sample, sequenced in a study of CD8+ T cells in alopecia areata. Once RNA had been extracted, it was reverse transcribed into cDNA to act as the sequencing template. Some clones are missing from TCRdb's copy, which holds only in-frame ones; the method was immunoSEQ multiplex PCR. Here the sample spans about 170,000 clones, about 70% being singletons. The sequencing used CD8+ T cells sorted from blood, collected at week 0. Receptor source: a human donor with alopecia areata.

The gene calls are TRBV5-1 and TRBJ2-3; D unclear. This CDR3 is built from 13 residues. The V end lost 5 bases, the J end lost 5 bases, and 12 bases lay between the germline ends. Germline values: CDR1 SGHRS, CDR2 YFSETQ. The CDR3 reads CASRVGSGDTQYF. The CDR3 bases are TGCGCCAGCAGAGTGGGCTCCGGAGATACGCAGTATTTT. Combining the CDR3 with reference TRBV5-1 and TRBJ2-3 gives the whole variable domain KAGVTQTPRYLIKTRGQQVTLSCSPISGHRSVSWYQQTPGQGLQFLFEYFSETQRNKGNFPGRFSGRQFSNSRSEMNVSTLELGDSALYLCASRVGSGDTQYFGPGTRLTVL.

CDR3 bases: TGTGCCAGCAGCTTGGACCTGGACAGGGTGCAGTTCTTC. This sequence encodes CASSLDLDRVQFF. The chain is built from TRBV5-6 and TRBJ2-1; 8 positions match TRBD1. This CDR3 is built from 13 residues. Trimming at V came to 0 bases and at J to 12 bases, leaving 5 bases not matched to a gene. The V gene's germline CDR1 is SGHDT and CDR2 YYEEEE.

V gene TRBV4-1 combines with J gene TRBJ2-3; 11 nucleotides agree with TRBD2. V lost 3 bases, J lost 6 bases, and 14 bases stayed unmatched. The CDR3 totals 18 residues. Germline CDR1 and CDR2: MGHRA and YSYEKL. This CDR3 is CASSQRQVAGGRMDTQYF. CDR3 nucleotide sequence: TGCGCCAGCAGCCAGAGGCAGGTAGCGGGGGGGCGGATGGATACGCAGTATTTT.

The chain recombines TRBV30 with TRBJ2-1; D is possibly TRBD1 or TRBD2 (5 bases each). The V gene lost 3 bases and the J gene lost 6 bases, with 9 bases spanning the gap. This CDR3 has 12 residues. In germline, CDR1 is GTSNPN, CDR2 SVGIG (reference sequence). In nucleotides, the CDR3 is TGTGCCTGGAGGGATGGGGGCAATGAGCAGTTCTTC. This codes for CAWRDGGNEQFF.

The CDR3 sequence: CASSGTGSEAFF. DNA for the CDR3: TGTGCCAGCAGTGGAACCGGGTCTGAAGCTTTCTTT. The chain recombines TRBV27 with TRBJ1-1; no definite D call. This CDR3 region has 12 residues. The V gene lost 5 bases and the J gene lost 6 bases, with 10 bases spanning the gap. Germline values: CDR1 MNHEY, CDR2 SMNVEV (reference sequence).

V is TRBV27 and J is TRBJ2-5; TRBD2 aligns across 7 bases. Germline V gene data show CDR1 as MNHEY and CDR2 as SMNVEV (reference sequence). This CDR3 is 11 amino acids long. The trim removed 6 bases at V and 5 bases at J, leaving 0 bases unmatched. The CDR3 sequence: CASSGGETQYF. Here the CDR3 DNA reads TGTGCCAGCAGCGGGGGGGAGACCCAGTACTTC.

In regard to this clone: The sample has other DNA sequences that encode this CDR3 too. The genes are TRBV5-6 and TRBJ2-1; D not certain. CDR1 is SGHDT and CDR2 is YYEEEE in the germline V gene. With 5 bases removed from V and 4 bases from J, the gap between germline ends came to 7 bases. There are 12 residues in the CDR3. CDR3 amino acids: CASSLEYNEQFF. The CDR3, as DNA: TGTGCCAGCAGTTTAGAATACAATGAGCAGTTCTTC.

This chain connects TRBV4-2 to TRBJ2-7; 8 bases line up with TRBD1. V lost 4 bases and J lost 3; bases outside the gene matches: 8. CDR3 length: 15 residues. The germline gives CDR1 LGHNA, CDR2 YNFKEQ. As DNA, the CDR3 is TGTGCCAGCAGCCTAAATCCGGGACAGGACTACGAGCAGTACTTC. Amino acid sequence: CASSLNPGQDYEQYF.

This chain joins TRBV30 and TRBJ2-2; D is uncertain. CDR1 GTSNPN and CDR2 SVGIG come from the germline V gene (reference sequence). The CDR3 is 12 amino acids. Trimming shortened V by 0 bases and J by 6 bases, and 5 bases separated the two germline ends. The CDR3 loop reads CAWSVRSGELFF. The CDR3, as DNA: TGTGCCTGGAGTGTTCGATCCGGGGAGCTGTTTTTT.

The gene calls are TRBV9 and TRBJ2-1; 7 bases are a match to TRBD2. The J segment lost 5 bases and the V segment lost 6 bases, leaving 5 bases of the junction unmatched. The CDR3 has 13 amino acids. CDR1 SGDLS and CDR2 YYNGEE come from the germline V gene. The CDR3 loop is CASMGGSDNEQFF. The CDR3 DNA sequence: TGTGCCAGCATGGGAGGGTCAGACAATGAGCAGTTCTTC.

The chain links TRBV10-3 to TRBJ2-3, with TRBD1 as a possible D gene (6 bases). Trimming cost V 0 bases and J 6 bases, with 7 bases left between them. Germline values: CDR1 ENHRY, CDR2 SYGVKD. The CDR3 spans 13 residues. Written as DNA, the CDR3 is TGTGCCATCAGTGAGTCTGGGGGCGATACGCAGTATTTT. This codes for CAISESGGDTQYF.